This TCR beta chain was sequenced for a study of T-cell memory formation after mild COVID-19. TCRdb analysed the 5' RACE reads with MiXCR anew, one entry per CDR3 protein. The sample includes over 250,000 distinct CDR3 sequences, 15% to 20% of them seen just once. Trimming removed 6 bases at V and 0 bases at J, with 9 bases between. The CDR3 consists of 14 residues. Germline CDR1 is LNHDA and CDR2 is SQIVND (reference sequence). This receptor was identified in a man younger than 35 who had mild COVID-19 (a few samples of this study predate the infection). Cell type and time point are not known. Material for sequencing was PBMCs or a T cell subset sorted from them (not recorded which). V is TRBV19 and J is TRBJ1-5; possible D gene TRBD1, 5 bases. Here the CDR3 reads CASRDIYSNQPQHF. In DNA form, the CDR3 reads TGTGCCAGTAGGGACATTTATAGCAATCAGCCCCAGCATTTT.